This T cell receptor (beta chain) was obtained from a study of blood T cells in healthy people across ages. Study results and limitations: Whereas aged donors had fewer naive CD4+ cells, long-lived donors had more of them and higher diversity.

Primers used in a second PCR of about 7 to 12 cycles were a sample-barcoded 5' primer and a J-beta primer mix. TCRdb re-derived calls from the 5' RACE reads in MiXCR, one entry per CDR3 protein. The sample carries 1,500,000 or so distinct CDR3 sequences, 55% to 75% recorded once. Concerning this clonotype itself: Its matching antigen is unknown.

The CDR3 runs 13 residues. In germline, CDR1 is GTSNPN, CDR2 SVGIG (reference sequence). With 3 bases removed from V and 1 base from J, the gap between germline ends came to 10 bases. The receptor comes from a man between 18 and 35 years old in good health. This sequence joins TRBV30 and TRBJ2-7; D might be TRBD2 (6 bases). Sequenced sample: blood. Here the CDR3 reads CAWREGPSYEQYF. The DNA of the CDR3 is TGTGCCTGGAGGGAGGGGCCTTCCTACGAGCAGTACTTC.